Following are 14 T cell receptor beta chains from one sample sequenced in a study of Graves' ophthalmopathy and Graves' hyperthyroidism. Amplified TCR beta CDR3 regions were obtained using RNA transcripts as template. The workflow started with a first-round RT-PCR run with HTBI primers and then moved on to a second-round multiplex PCR. TCRdb called the multiplex PCR reads again in MiXCR, with one record for every CDR3 protein. The data show around 1.1 million distinct CDR3 sequences, about two fifths seen once. Sequencing input: peripheral blood or thyroid tissue (not recorded which). Source of these receptors: an adult man with Graves' hyperthyroidism.

There are many counts of this clonotype. The chain combines TRBV10-3 with TRBJ2-5, with 7 bases identical to TRBD1. CDR3 size: 14 residues. With 8 bases clipped from V and 4 bases from J, the junction kept 10 bases outside the gene matches. In germline, CDR1 is ENHRY, CDR2 SYGVKD. The CDR3 reads CAIWTGGLGETQYF. The CDR3 DNA reads TGTGCCATCTGGACAGGCGGTCTTGGAGAGACCCAGTACTTC.

In its sample, this clonotype was seen many times. This sequence joins TRBV7-9 and TRBJ1-1; D is unclear. The germline V gene encodes CDR1 SEHNR and CDR2 FQNEAQ (reference sequence). The CDR3 totals 12 residues. Trimming took off 1 base at V and 11 bases at J, with 11 bases between the two ends. The CDR3: CASSLDQRYAFF. The CDR3 DNA is TGTGCCAGCAGCTTAGACCAACGATACGCTTTCTTT.

This clonotype has a handful of counts. The rearrangement joins TRBV4-1 to TRBJ2-7; 10 bases map to TRBD2. This CDR3 comprises 15 residues. CDR1 and CDR2 from the germline V gene are MGHRA and YSYEKL. J lost 6 bases, V lost 0 bases, and 5 bases had no gene match. The CDR3 bases are TGCGCCAGCAGCCAAGAATCTGGACTAGCGGTCGAGCAGTACTTC. Translated: CASSQESGLAVEQYF.

Remarks on this clonotype: A much larger clone differs from this one at a single base, so this may be a read error. The chain employs TRBV20-1 and TRBJ2-7, with a weak D call TRBD2 (5 bases). Germline-derived CDR1 and CDR2 are DFQATT and SNEGSKA (reference sequence). The CDR3 loop spans 13 amino acids. The CDR3 loop reads CSTRVAANYEQYF. Written as DNA, the CDR3 is TGCAGTACTAGAGTGGCAGCGAACTACGAGCAGTACTTC.

The V call is TRBV24-1, the J call TRBJ2-5, with a tentative D call TRBD2 (5 bases). CDR1 and CDR2 from the germline V gene are KGHDR and SFDVKD. The CDR3 length is 12 residues. V lost 7 bases, J lost 5 bases, and 10 bases lay in between. As DNA, the CDR3 is TGTGCCACCAGCGGGGTCATGGAGACCCAGTACTTC. Its protein is CATSGVMETQYF.

This clonotype was picked up many times. The V call is TRBV19, the J call TRBJ1-2, with 7 bases matching TRBD1. Germline V gene lookup returns CDR1 LNHDA and CDR2 SQIVND (reference sequence). V lost 5 bases, J lost 6 bases, and 6 bases stayed unmatched. The CDR3 has 13 residues. This chain's CDR3 is CASSFDRGHGYTF. The CDR3 region has the DNA TGTGCCAGTAGTTTCGATAGGGGGCATGGCTACACCTTC.

This chain links TRBV6-5 with TRBJ2-2, with 7 bases matching TRBD2. V lost 6 bases and J lost 7; bases outside the gene matches: 5. The CDR3 runs 13 residues. In germline, CDR1 is MNHEY, CDR2 SVGAGI. In DNA form, the CDR3 reads TGTGCCAGCAGGCTAGCGGATGTCGGGGAGCTGTTTTTT. This sequence encodes CASRLADVGELFF.

V gene TRBV7-2 combines with J gene TRBJ1-5, with TRBD1 as a possible D gene (6 bases). Germline V gene sequence: CDR1 SGHTA, CDR2 FQGNSA. V was shortened by 3 bases and J by 1 base, with 10 bases between the two germline ends. This CDR3 contains 15 residues. For the CDR3, the DNA is TGTGCCAGCAGCTTGACAGGTACGAGCAATCAGCCCCAGCATTTT. Encoded protein: CASSLTGTSNQPQHF.

The chain links TRBV20-1 to TRBJ1-1; tentative D call: TRBD1 (5 bases). Looked up from germline, CDR1 is DFQATT and CDR2 is SNEGSKA (reference sequence). V lost 0 bases to trimming and J lost 5 bases, with 10 bases between them. The CDR3 sequence is 13 residues long. The CDR3 region is CSAREGGWTEAFF. CDR3 DNA sequence: TGCAGTGCTAGAGAGGGGGGGTGGACTGAAGCTTTCTTT.

This clonotype was counted at least ten times. V is TRBV29-1 and J is TRBJ2-7; no firm D call. CDR1 SQVTM and CDR2 ANQGSEA come from the germline V gene. Deletions cut 2 bases from V and 6 bases from J, with 8 bases between. This CDR3 comprises 11 residues. CDR3 in DNA: TGCAGCGTTGAATCCCTTCGCGAGCAGTACTTC. Translated, it gives CSVESLREQYF.

This clonotype has a handful of counts. The J gene is TRBJ1-4, the V gene TRBV30, with D hard to call. The CDR3 runs 12 residues. Trimming took off 2 bases at V and 7 bases at J, with 8 bases between the two ends. Germline loops: CDR1 GTSNPN, CDR2 SVGIG (reference sequence). In DNA, the CDR3 is TGTGCCTGGAGTTCCGGTAGTGAAAAACTGTTTTTT. Protein sequence: CAWSSGSEKLFF.

This clonotype was recorded many times. An end of the junction does not agree with germline; a read error may underlie this. The V call is TRBV10-3, the J call TRBJ1-5; TRBD1 aligns across 9 bases. This CDR3 spans 13 amino acids. Germline loops: CDR1 ENHRY, CDR2 SYGVKD. Written as DNA, the CDR3 is TGCGCCAGCCGAACAGGGGGCGATCAGCCCCAGCATTTT. Translating it yields CASRTGGDQPQHF.

This clonotype showed up many times. The genes are TRBV19 and TRBJ2-7; D is uncertain. Germline V CDR1 and CDR2: LNHDA, SQIVND (reference sequence). Trimming shortened V by 4 bases and J by 0 bases, and 10 bases separated the two germline ends. The CDR3 spans 14 residues. The CDR3 sequence is CASSNLMSSYEQYF. As DNA, the CDR3 is TGTGCCAGTAGTAACCTCATGAGCTCCTACGAGCAGTACTTC. The full variable domain, rest sourced from reference TRBV19 and TRBJ2-7, is DGGITQSPKYLFRKEGQNVTLSCEQNLNHDAMYWYRQDPGQGLRLIYYSQIVNDFQKGDIAEGYSVSREKKESFPLTVTSAQKNPTAFYLCASSNLMSSYEQYFGPGTRLTVT.

This clonotype has ten or more counts. The chain couples TRBV6-5 to TRBJ1-1, with D hard to call. The V end was cut by 0 bases, the J end by 11 bases, with 16 bases between. The CDR3 is made up of 14 amino acids. Germline V CDR1 and CDR2: MNHEY, SVGAGI. CDR3 DNA: TGTGCCAGCAGTTACTCAGACCGAACGGCTGCGGCTTTCTTT. Amino acid sequence: CASSYSDRTAAAFF.